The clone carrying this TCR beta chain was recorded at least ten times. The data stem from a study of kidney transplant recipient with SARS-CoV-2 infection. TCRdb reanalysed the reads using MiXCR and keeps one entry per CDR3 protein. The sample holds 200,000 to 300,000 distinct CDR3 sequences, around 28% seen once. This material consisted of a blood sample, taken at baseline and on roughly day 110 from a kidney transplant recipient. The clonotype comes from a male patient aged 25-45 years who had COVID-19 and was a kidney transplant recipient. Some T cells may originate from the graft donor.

CDR3 DNA sequence: TGTGCCAGCCTCTCTGGAAACACCATATATTTT. It translates to CASLSGNTIYF. This chain connects TRBV7-9 to TRBJ1-3; D call uncertain. V lost 8 bases and J 0 bases, leaving 2 bases between the germline ends. Germline CDR1 and CDR2: SEHNR and FQNEAQ (reference sequence). CDR3 length equals 11 residues.